Below are 24 T cell receptor beta chains sequenced from a single sample in a study of blood T cells in healthy people across ages. The use of a sample-barcoded 5' primer and a J-beta primer mix characterized a second PCR of about 7 to 12 cycles. In TCRdb, the 5' RACE reads were re-called with MiXCR into one record per CDR3 protein. This sample yields 1,500,000 or so distinct CDR3 sequences, of which around 40% are seen a single time; just over 4% belongs to the top ten. The material sequenced was blood. These receptors were collected from a woman younger than 35 in good health.

The J gene is TRBJ2-1, the V gene TRBV4-3, with 7 bases that match TRBD2. V shed 0 bases and J 1 base; nucleotides not matched to a gene: 9. Germline values: CDR1 LGHNA, CDR2 YSLEER. The CDR3 totals 18 residues. The CDR3 spells CASSQEVPLAVSYNEQFF. The CDR3 DNA reads as TGCGCCAGCAGCCAAGAGGTTCCTCTAGCGGTTTCCTACAATGAGCAGTTCTTC.

The chain links TRBV20-1 to TRBJ2-3, with 11 bases aligning to TRBD2. Germline assignment: CDR1 DFQATT and CDR2 SNEGSKA (reference sequence). Losses at the gene ends were 3 bases for V and 2 bases for J; bases not matched to a gene: 13. The length of the CDR3 is 18 residues. CDR3: CSASPRGLAGGYTDTQYF. CDR3 bases: TGCAGTGCTAGCCCGCGAGGCCTAGCGGGGGGTTACACAGATACGCAGTATTTT.

A few counts support this clonotype. The V and J genes are TRBV6-6 and TRBJ1-5; D gene unclear. Germline V lookup: CDR1 MNHNY, CDR2 SVGAGI (reference sequence). With 6 bases removed from V and 3 bases from J, the gap between germline ends came to 6 bases. CDR3 length: 12 residues. The CDR3 region has the DNA TGTGCCAGCAGAGGACCCAATCAGCCCCAGCATTTT. Its translation: CASRGPNQPQHF.

This rearrangement joins TRBV15 to TRBJ1-5, with D hard to call. The germline V gene has CDR1 LNHNV and CDR2 YYDKDF (reference sequence). V gave up 5 bases and J gave up 7 bases, with 9 bases separating them. This CDR3 has 12 amino acids. Here the CDR3 reads CATSGQEQPQHF. The CDR3 bases are TGTGCCACCAGCGGCCAAGAACAGCCCCAGCATTTT.

CDR3: CASNPGREHNEQYF. The CDR3 DNA is TGTGCCAGCAATCCTGGCAGGGAGCACAATGAGCAGTACTTC. V and J are TRBV12-3 or TRBV12-4 and TRBJ2-5; perhaps D is TRBD1 or TRBD2 (5 bases each). V lost 7 bases to trimming and J lost 11 bases, with 23 bases between them. The CDR3 has 14 residues.

This clonotype was seen many times. The rearrangement joins TRBV4-1 to TRBJ1-5, with D uncertain. Between the trimmed V and J ends, which lost 0 bases and 2 bases, there was a span of 8 bases. The CDR3 is made up of 15 amino acids. Per the germline V gene, CDR1 is MGHRA and CDR2 is YSYEKL. As DNA, the CDR3 is TGCGCCAGCAGCCAAGAAGGAACCGGCAATCAGCCCCAGCATTTT. This sequence encodes CASSQEGTGNQPQHF.

This clonotype appeared a few times. The gene calls are TRBV4-2 and TRBJ1-2; 7 nucleotides line up with TRBD1. Germline-derived CDR1 and CDR2 are LGHNA and YNFKEQ. J was trimmed by 8 bases and V by 3 bases; bases with no gene match: 12. CDR3 length: 15 amino acids. The chain's CDR3 is CASSQNLGGSGGYTF. The CDR3 DNA sequence: TGTGCCAGCAGCCAGAACCTAGGGGGCTCGGGCGGCTACACCTTC.

The chain joins TRBV2 to TRBJ1-2; 7 bases line up with TRBD1. Germline V lookup: CDR1 SNHLY, CDR2 FYNNEI. The CDR3 length is 11 residues. Germline trimming cut 10 bases from V and 12 bases from J; bases unmatched to any gene: 11. The CDR3 coding sequence is TGTGCCACCAGGGACAGCGGATTCCACACCTTC. This encodes CATRDSGFHTF. The full variable domain, completed using reference TRBV2 and TRBJ1-2, is EPEVTQTPSHQVTQMGQEVILRCVPISNHLYFYWYRQILGQKVEFLVSFYNNEISEKSEIFDDQFSVERPDGSNFTLKIRSTKLEDSAMYFCATRDSGFHTFGSGTRLTVV.

The V gene is TRBV20-1, the J gene TRBJ1-5; D is undetermined. Germline loops: CDR1 DFQATT, CDR2 SNEGSKA (reference sequence). The ends were cut back, 0 bases at V and 0 bases at J, with 9 bases in the middle. The CDR3 consists of 15 residues. The CDR3 bases are TGCAGTGCTAGAGATCCCAGTTATAGCAATCAGCCCCAGCATTTT. Residues: CSARDPSYSNQPQHF.

This sequence joins TRBV6-5 and TRBJ1-3; no firm D call. V lost 5 bases and J lost 4, with 12 bases in between. CDR3 size: 14 residues. Germline loops: CDR1 MNHEY, CDR2 SVGAGI. The CDR3 reads CASSITEIGNTIYF. The CDR3 nucleotides read TGTGCCAGCAGTATTACAGAGATAGGAAACACCATATATTTT.

This chain links TRBV4-1 with TRBJ1-1; tentatively, D is TRBD1 (5 bases). The germline V and J ends were trimmed by 0 bases and 4 bases, with 12 bases remaining between them. CDR3 length equals 15 residues. From germline, CDR1 is MGHRA and CDR2 YSYEKL. The CDR3 DNA follows: TGCGCCAGCAGCCAAGATGGGGGTAGGTCCACTGAAGCTTTCTTT. It specifies CASSQDGGRSTEAFF.

A word on this clonotype: A much larger clone sits a single nucleotide away, making a read error possible. The V and J genes are TRBV6-2 or TRBV6-3 and TRBJ2-5; TRBD1 agrees at 9 bases. The better agreement between TRBJ2-7 and the DNA end casts doubt on the J call. The CDR3 totals 15 residues. Germline CDR1 MNHEY, CDR2 SVGEGT. The CDR3 sequence is CASEAVDRGTYEQYF. CDR3 nucleotide sequence: TGTGCCAGCGAGGCCGTAGACAGGGGGACCTACGAGCAGTACTTC.

This clonotype was seen more than once but under ten times. The chain employs TRBV9 and TRBJ2-5, with 11 bases fitting TRBD2. This CDR3 has 14 amino acids. The V and J ends lost 4 bases and 5 bases, in that order; junction bases with no gene match: 4. The germline V gene encodes CDR1 SGDLS and CDR2 YYNGEE. The CDR3: CASSFGTSGETQYF. DNA of the CDR3: TGTGCCAGCAGCTTCGGGACTAGCGGCGAGACCCAGTACTTC.

Ten or more counts support this clonotype. Since a much larger clone is just one base distant, this may be a read error. The chain joins TRBV7-2 to TRBJ2-5; D could derive from TRBD1 or TRBD2 (5 bases each). The CDR3 consists of 16 residues. Germline V gene data show CDR1 as SGHTA and CDR2 as FQGNSA. The V and J ends lost 5 bases and 11 bases respectively, with 27 bases between them. This chain's CDR3 is CASSPPGTAGNNEQYF. CDR3 sequence (DNA): TGTGCCAGCAGCCCCCCCGGGACCGCAGGCAACAATGAGCAGTACTTC.

This chain joins TRBV29-1 and TRBJ1-2, with D hard to call. V lost 0 bases and J 1 base, leaving 6 bases between the germline ends. This CDR3 spans 13 amino acids. CDR1 SQVTM and CDR2 ANQGSEA come from the germline V gene. The CDR3 loop is CSVEDGVNYGYTF. CDR3 sequence (DNA): TGCAGCGTTGAAGATGGGGTTAACTATGGCTACACCTTC.

This clonotype showed up just a few times. V gene TRBV12-3 or TRBV12-4 combines with J gene TRBJ2-1; 8 bases match TRBD2. The V gene end was trimmed by 11 bases and the J gene end by 1 base; junction bases not matched to a gene: 10. This CDR3 is built from 15 residues. The CDR3 nucleotides read TGTGCCGTTGCAGCGGGGGCCGTTTCCTACAATGAGCAGTTCTTC. Translated, it gives CAVAAGAVSYNEQFF.

The chain combines TRBV28 with TRBJ2-7; no reliable D call. The CDR3 spans 13 residues. Trimming shortened V by 6 bases and J by 2 bases, and 11 bases separated the two germline ends. Germline CDR1 is MDHEN and CDR2 is SYDVKM. The CDR3 nucleotides read TGTGCCAGCAGGCGTCAACACGCCTACGAGCAGTACTTC. Translating it yields CASRRQHAYEQYF.

This chain links TRBV10-3 with TRBJ1-2; no clear D. Deletions cut 9 bases from V and 6 bases from J, with 17 bases between. This CDR3 contains 13 residues. The germline CDR1 and CDR2 sequences are ENHRY and SYGVKD. CDR3 amino acids: CAIGKRTSDGYTF. DNA for the CDR3: TGTGCCATTGGGAAACGGACGAGTGATGGCTACACCTTC.

CDR3 sequence: CASSPSGTTKETQYF. DNA of the CDR3: TGTGCCAGCAGCCCTTCCGGGACTACCAAAGAGACCCAGTACTTC. The rearrangement joins TRBV7-9 to TRBJ2-5; 7 bases match TRBD2. V lost 5 bases and J lost 3; bases outside the gene matches: 9. Germline V gene sequence: CDR1 SEHNR, CDR2 FQNEAQ (reference sequence). The CDR3 consists of 15 residues.

This clonotype was seen a few times. This chain uses TRBV29-1 with TRBJ2-3, with a weak D call TRBD2 (7 bases). Germline-derived CDR1 and CDR2 are SQVTM and ANQGSEA. The length of the CDR3 is 14 residues. V was clipped by 4 bases and J by 0 bases, with 11 bases between them. The CDR3 reads CSVAGGPSTDTQYF. In DNA, the CDR3 is TGCAGCGTTGCCGGGGGGCCTAGCACAGATACGCAGTATTTT.

This clonotype appeared a few times. V usage is TRBV18 and J usage is TRBJ2-7, with D unclear. Deletions cut 6 bases from V and 0 bases from J, with 18 bases between. Germline CDR1 and CDR2: KGHSH and LQKENI. CDR3 length: 16 residues. This CDR3 reads CASSSRPAVFSYEQYF. In DNA, the CDR3 is TGTGCCAGCTCGTCCCGACCGGCCGTTTTCTCCTACGAGCAGTACTTC.

The V call is TRBV12-3 or TRBV12-4, the J call TRBJ1-6; no reliable D call. V lost 6 bases, J lost 6 bases, and 12 bases lay in between. The length of the CDR3 is 14 residues. Here the CDR3 DNA reads TGTGCCAGCAGGGGGATATCTGCTAATTCACCCCTCCACTTT. Its protein is CASRGISANSPLHF.

The rearrangement links TRBV27 to TRBJ1-5; D is undetermined. V was clipped by 0 bases and J by 6 bases, with 6 bases between them. The germline gives CDR1 MNHEY, CDR2 SMNVEV (reference sequence). The CDR3 contains 13 residues. The CDR3 loop reads CASSLSFGQPQHF. The CDR3 DNA sequence: TGTGCCAGCAGTTTATCGTTTGGTCAGCCCCAGCATTTT.

This clonotype occurred a few times. J is TRBJ2-3 and V is TRBV12-3 or TRBV12-4; 10 nucleotides agree with TRBD2. V lost 3 bases and J lost 1; bases outside the gene matches: 10. This CDR3 spans 18 amino acids. The CDR3 sequence: CASSLDVAGGPRTDTQYF. DNA for the CDR3: TGTGCCAGCAGTTTGGATGTAGCGGGAGGTCCTCGCACAGATACGCAGTATTTT.